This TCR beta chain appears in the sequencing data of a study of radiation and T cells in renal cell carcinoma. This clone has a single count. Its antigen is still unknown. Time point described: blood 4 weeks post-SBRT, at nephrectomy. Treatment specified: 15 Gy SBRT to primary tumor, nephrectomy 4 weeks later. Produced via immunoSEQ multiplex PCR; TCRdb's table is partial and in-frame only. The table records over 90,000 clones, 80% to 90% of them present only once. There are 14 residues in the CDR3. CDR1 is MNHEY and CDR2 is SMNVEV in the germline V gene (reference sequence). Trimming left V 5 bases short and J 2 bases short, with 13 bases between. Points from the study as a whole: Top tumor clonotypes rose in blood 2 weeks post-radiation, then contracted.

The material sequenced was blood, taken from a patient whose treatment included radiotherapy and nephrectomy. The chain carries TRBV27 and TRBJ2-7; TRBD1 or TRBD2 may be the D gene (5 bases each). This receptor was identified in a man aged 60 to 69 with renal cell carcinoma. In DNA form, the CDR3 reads TGTGCCAGCAGTCCCGGGACGGTTGCCTACGAGCAGTACTTC. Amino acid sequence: CASSPGTVAYEQYF.